This T cell receptor (beta chain) was found in a study of CD8+CD57+ T cells in acquired aplastic anemia. This clonotype was counted a single time. No antigen is known for it. General study results and limits: Levels of CD8+ Simpson's diversity were not significantly distinct in patients versus controls.

It was genomic DNA that served as the template for profiling TCR beta VDJ and CDR3. From the reads, TCRdb called clonotypes with MiXCR, one entry per CDR3 protein. The sample has under 200,000 distinct CDR3 sequences; 60% to 70% are singletons. Trimming took 5 bases from V and 2 from J, leaving 16 bases between them. Germline CDR1 LNHDA, CDR2 SQIVND (reference sequence). This CDR3 has 15 residues. This sequence joins TRBV19 and TRBJ2-7; D not resolved. The receptor was derived from a human donor in good health. The sequenced sample consisted of sorted CD4+, CD8+, or CD8+CD57+ T cells (not recorded which) from PBMCs. The CDR3 coding sequence is TGTGCCAGTAGTCCTACCTCGGCGGCCACCTACGAGCAGTACTTC. Its translation: CASSPTSAATYEQYF.